Presented here are 13 T cell receptor beta chains from one specimen sequenced in a study of T cells in localized non-small cell lung cancer. This table comes from immunoSEQ multiplex PCR, and its TCRdb copy is limited to in-frame clones, with some not included. Of 70,000 or so clones in the sample, 84% are singletons; the top ten hold approximately 1.2%. The sample was peripheral blood, taken before any cancer treatment. Receptors were obtained from a female donor of 60 years or more with stage I lung adenocarcinoma.

This clone was counted between two and nine times. The chain has TRBV9 and TRBJ2-7, with 7 bases lining up with TRBD2. Trimming took 5 bases from V and 4 from J; bases not matched to a gene: 12. The CDR3 covers 15 residues. Germline V gives CDR1 SGDLS, CDR2 YYNGEE. The CDR3 here is CASSLEASGAYEQYF. Here the CDR3 DNA reads TGTGCCAGCAGTCTAGAGGCTAGCGGTGCTTACGAGCAGTACTTC.

In this sample, this clone turned up once. The chain carries TRBV19 and TRBJ2-7; D is uncertain. The CDR3 is 14 amino acids. Looked up from germline, CDR1 is LNHDA and CDR2 is SQIVND (reference sequence). V lost 4 bases and J 0 bases, leaving 10 bases between the germline ends. CDR3 sequence (DNA): TGTGCCAGTAGTAATCCCCGCCTCTCCTACGAGCAGTACTTC. It specifies CASSNPRLSYEQYF.

The gene calls are TRBV9 and TRBJ1-6; D is perhaps TRBD1 (6 bases). Trimming stripped 0 bases from V and 0 bases from J, with 10 bases between. The CDR3 is 17 residues long. CDR1 is SGDLS and CDR2 is YYNGEE in the germline V gene. The CDR3 DNA is TGTGCCAGCAGCGTAGCTGACAGGAGCTCCTATAATTCACCCCTCCACTTT. This gives the protein CASSVADRSSYNSPLHF.

The chain has TRBV6-5 and TRBJ2-5, with 9 bases that match TRBD1. CDR3 size: 15 residues. The V segment lost 2 bases and the J segment 3 bases; nucleotides outside the gene matches: 4. From germline, CDR1 is MNHEY and CDR2 SVGAGI. CDR3 in DNA: TGTGCCAGCAGTTACGGGACAGGGTGGGAAGAGACCCAGTACTTC. Translated, it gives CASSYGTGWEETQYF.

V gene TRBV19 combines with J gene TRBJ1-2; possibly TRBD1 for D (6 bases). Germline V lookup: CDR1 LNHDA, CDR2 SQIVND (reference sequence). The CDR3 runs to 17 residues. The ends were cut back, 1 base at V and 4 bases at J, with 19 bases in the middle. CDR3 bases: TGTGCCAGTAGTATAGGGGTAATAGGACAGCCGACCTATGGCTACACCTTC. This encodes CASSIGVIGQPTYGYTF.

The rearrangement uses TRBV5-6 and TRBJ2-1; 7 nucleotides agree with TRBD2. The CDR3 runs 15 residues. V was clipped by 0 bases and J by 6 bases; unmatched bases: 6. Germline CDR1 and CDR2: SGHDT and YYEEEE. CDR3 coding DNA: TGTGCCAGCAGCTTGGCCCTAGCGGCAAGCAATGAGCAGTTCTTC. Translation: CASSLALAASNEQFF.

The CDR3 loop is CASHRNEKLFF. The CDR3 coding sequence is TGTGCCAGCCACAGGAACGAAAAACTGTTTTTT. V and J are TRBV2 and TRBJ1-4; D may be TRBD1 (5 bases). The CDR3 loop spans 11 amino acids. Germline loops: CDR1 SNHLY, CDR2 FYNNEI. Trimming left V 8 bases short and J 8 bases short, with 9 bases between.

The chain is built from TRBV19 and TRBJ1-2; D possibly corresponds to TRBD1 (6 bases). The germline V gene has CDR1 LNHDA and CDR2 SQIVND (reference sequence). The CDR3 extends over 14 amino acids. V was clipped by 3 bases and J by 8 bases, with 16 bases between them. This CDR3 is CASSIRDTGGGYTF. The CDR3 coding sequence is TGTGCCAGTAGTATCAGGGACACCGGAGGAGGCTACACCTTC.

The genes are TRBV4-2 and TRBJ2-3, with D perhaps matching TRBD2 (6 bases). The V gene lost 1 base and the J gene lost 2 bases, with 13 bases spanning the gap. This CDR3 contains 16 residues. CDR1 LGHNA and CDR2 YNFKEQ come from the germline V gene. CDR3 region: CASSQVVAEATDTQYF. The CDR3, as DNA: TGTGCCAGCAGCCAAGTCGTAGCGGAGGCCACAGATACGCAGTATTTT.

The V gene is TRBV7-2, the J gene TRBJ1-2, with 9 bases aligning to TRBD1. CDR1 and CDR2 (germline): SGHTA, FQGNSA. The junction had 10 bases not matched to a gene; V was cut back by 5 bases and J by 3 bases. The CDR3 consists of 16 residues. CDR3 sequence reads: CASSGQTGGSYYGYTF. In DNA form, the CDR3 reads TGTGCCAGCAGCGGCCAAACAGGGGGCAGCTACTATGGCTACACCTTC.

The V and J genes are TRBV27 and TRBJ1-2, with TRBD1 matching over 8 bases. The V and J ends lost 8 bases and 3 bases, in that order; junction bases with no gene match: 5. This CDR3 contains 13 residues. CDR1 and CDR2 from the germline V gene are MNHEY and SMNVEV (reference sequence). The DNA of the CDR3 is TGTGCCAGCCGACCGGACAGGGACTATGGCTACACCTTC. This translates into CASRPDRDYGYTF.

This chain uses TRBV10-2 with TRBJ2-5, with D possibly matching TRBD2 (6 bases). The V end lost 10 bases, the J end lost 1 base, and 16 bases lay between the germline ends. This CDR3 has 14 residues. CDR1 and CDR2 from the germline V gene are WSHSY and SAAADI. The CDR3 DNA reads TGCGCCACCTCCGAAGGAGGGGTCCAAGAGACCCAGTACTTC. It yields the protein CATSEGGVQETQYF.

The chain combines TRBV23-1 with TRBJ2-5, with TRBD1 matching 10 bases. TRBV23-1 is reported as an ORF; its role is uncertain. This CDR3 has 17 amino acids. After removal of 0 bases from V and 5 bases from J, the junction contained 9 bases not matched to a gene. The CDR3 region has the DNA TGCGCCAGCAGTCAATCGATGGACAGGGGGGAATTTGAGACCCAGTACTTC. This translates into CASSQSMDRGEFETQYF.